Detailed here is one TCR beta chain. The antigen remains unidentified. These data originate in a study of cytomegalovirus exposure and HLA in healthy donors. Study details: From HLA-typed donors, an early data release held about 85 million unique TCRs.

The CDR3 extends over 13 amino acids. The germline V gene encodes CDR1 GTSNPN and CDR2 SVGIG (reference sequence). V was trimmed by 3 bases and J by 2 bases, leaving 10 bases between them. 60 Vbeta and 13 Jbeta primers were used in PCR. Repertoires were generated with immunoSEQ multiplex PCR, while TCRdb's copy carries only in-frame clones and drops some. This listing includes roughly 80,000 clones. Broader study findings: Immune exposure information available was restricted to CMV serostatus.

Donors sampled were nominally healthy, though unrecorded immune exposures were likely. J is TRBJ1-1 and V is TRBV30; maybe TRBD1 (5 bases). The receptor's source is a woman aged 25 to 45 in good health and CMV-seronegative. The specimen was PBMCs. CDR3 protein: CAWRWQGNTEAFF. The CDR3 DNA reads as TGTGCCTGGAGGTGGCAGGGCAACACTGAAGCTTTCTTT.